This T cell receptor (beta chain) was found in a study of T cells expressing NK-cell markers. TCRdb re-called the 5' RACE reads and shows each CDR3 protein once, DNA omitted. This repertoire includes 140,000 to 150,000 distinct CDR3 sequences. CDR1 MNHEY and CDR2 SVGAGI come from the germline V gene. The CDR3 extends over 12 amino acids. V is TRBV6-5 and J is TRBJ2-5. This receptor was obtained from a man in his late teens or twenties in good health. Source material: blood T cells: a sorted CD56 or NKG2C T cell subset, CD4+ or CD8+ T cells, or bulk PBMC T cells (not recorded which). CDR3 loop: CASSYSLGTQYF.